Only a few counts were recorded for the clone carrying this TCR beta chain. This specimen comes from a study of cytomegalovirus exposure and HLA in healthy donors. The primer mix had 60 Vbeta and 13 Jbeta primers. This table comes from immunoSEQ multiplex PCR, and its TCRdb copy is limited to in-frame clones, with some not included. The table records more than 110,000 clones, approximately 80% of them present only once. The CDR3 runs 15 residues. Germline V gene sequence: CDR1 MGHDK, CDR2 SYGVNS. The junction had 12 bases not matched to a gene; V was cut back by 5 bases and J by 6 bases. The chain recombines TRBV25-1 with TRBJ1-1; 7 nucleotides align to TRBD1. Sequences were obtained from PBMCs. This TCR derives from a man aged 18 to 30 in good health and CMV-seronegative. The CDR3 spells CASSPQVQGTAEAFF. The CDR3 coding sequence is TGTGCCAGCAGTCCCCAGGTACAGGGGACCGCTGAAGCTTTCTTT.